Each of the 5 T cell receptor beta chains below was sequenced from the same sample in a study of T-cell memory formation after mild COVID-19 (dated by TCRdb to the early 2020s). The library was prepared using 5' RACE. The run used an Illumina NovaSeq 6000. The raw public data were reprocessed by TCRdb itself: fastp quality trimming at Q25, MiXCR clonotype calling, in-frame beta chains only. Under each unique CDR3 protein, matching rows form one entry showing the most common genes and DNA. The sample records over 350,000 distinct CDR3 sequences, around a sixth of which are singletons. Clones ranked in the top ten supply 20% to 25% of the sample. Sequenced material: PBMCs or a T cell subset sorted from them (not recorded which). These receptors came from a man between 18 and 29 years old who had mild COVID-19 (a few samples of this study predate the infection). The sample titles of this study are shuffled in the database, so cell type and time point are left out; the donor was told from shared clones.

The sample holds a few counts of this clonotype. J is TRBJ2-1 and V is TRBV27; the D call may be TRBD1 or TRBD2 (5 bases each). The ends were cut back, 2 bases at V and 7 bases at J, with 9 bases in the middle. The length of the CDR3 is 13 residues. Per the germline V gene, CDR1 is MNHEY and CDR2 is SMNVEV (reference sequence). The CDR3 loop reads CASSLPGLNEQFF. CDR3 bases: TGTGCCAGCAGTTTACCGGGGCTAAATGAGCAGTTCTTC.

This clonotype was seen more than once but under ten times. This chain uses TRBV7-8 with TRBJ2-3, with a tentative D call TRBD2 (7 bases). The CDR3 length is 18 residues. Germline CDR1 reads SGHVS; CDR2 reads FQNEAQ. V was trimmed by 2 bases and J by 3 bases, leaving 21 bases between them. CDR3 nucleotide sequence: TGTGCCAGCAGCTTAACCTACCTGAGGGGGGGTAAAACAGATACGCAGTATTTT. Amino acid sequence: CASSLTYLRGGKTDTQYF.

The chain joins TRBV5-1 to TRBJ2-1; 9 bases match TRBD1. The CDR3 is 14 residues long. Germline lookup yields CDR1 SGHRS and CDR2 YFSETQ. The junction had 1 base not matched to a gene; V was cut back by 0 bases and J by 6 bases. For the CDR3, the DNA is TGCGCCAGCAGCTTGGCGACAGGGGGCAATGAGCAGTTCTTC. It yields the protein CASSLATGGNEQFF. The full variable domain, with the rest looked up from reference TRBV5-1 and TRBJ2-1, is KAGVTQTPRYLIKTRGQQVTLSCSPISGHRSVSWYQQTPGQGLQFLFEYFSETQRNKGNFPGRFSGRQFSNSRSEMNVSTLELGDSALYLCASSLATGGNEQFFGPGTRLTVL.

This clonotype was seen at least ten times. The gene calls are TRBV20-1 and TRBJ2-3, with 10 bases that match TRBD2. Germline loops: CDR1 DFQATT, CDR2 SNEGSKA (reference sequence). The CDR3 is 14 residues long. The ends lost 1 base at V and 8 bases at J; junction bases unmatched: 6. The CDR3 sequence is CSARATSGEGTQYF. In DNA, the CDR3 is TGCAGTGCTAGAGCAACTAGCGGGGAGGGTACGCAGTATTTT.

This clonotype was counted a few times. The rearrangement links TRBV7-3 to TRBJ2-5; 9 bases are shared with TRBD1. This CDR3 has 15 amino acids. With V trimmed by 5 bases and J by 5 bases, 9 bases remained unmatched. From germline, CDR1 is SGHTA and CDR2 FQGTGA. For the CDR3, the DNA is TGTGCCAGCAGCCCCGGACAGGGGAAGGGGGAGACCCAGTACTTC. Amino acid sequence: CASSPGQGKGETQYF.